These T cell receptor beta chains were read from a single sample in a study of T cell changes during pregnancy in multiple sclerosis. The protocol was immunoSEQ multiplex PCR, while the TCRdb copy is restricted to in-frame clones and leaves out a portion. The sample lists fewer than 25,000 clones; more than 85% were seen once. This specimen was CD8+ T cells from peripheral blood mononuclear cells, taken in the first trimester of pregnancy. Source of these receptors: a female donor with multiple sclerosis, enrolled in a pregnancy study. Both conserved end residues are part of each CDR3. Fields, in order: clone size, J gene, D gene, V gene, CDR3 protein, CDR3 DNA. The D gene is left open where the match is weak. Some rows mark clone size as missing; the rest say once, few, many or name a class of expanded clone.

>.|TRBJ1-2|.|TRBV5-6
CASSLGARVNYGYTF
TGTGCCAGCAGCTTGGGGGCCAGAGTGAACTATGGCTACACCTTC
>.|TRBJ2-1|.|TRBV11-2
CASSLQGGSEFF
TGTGCCAGCAGCCTGCAGGGGGGCTCAGAGTTCTTC
>.|TRBJ1-1|.|TRBV19
CASSIRPWGTEGTTEAFF
TGTGCCAGTAGTATCCGCCCCTGGGGGACGGAGGGTACTACTGAAGCTTTCTTT
>.|TRBJ1-5|TRBD1|TRBV19
CASTPGTGGYPQHF
TGTGCCAGTACCCCAGGAACAGGGGGTTACCCCCAGCATTTT
>.|TRBJ2-5|.|TRBV19
CASSIVLSETQYF
TGTGCCAGTAGTATAGTCTTGTCGGAGACCCAGTACTTC
>.|TRBJ2-3|.|TRBV27
CASSLRTYTDTQYF
TGTGCCAGCAGTTTACGGACTTACACAGATACGCAGTATTTT
>.|TRBJ2-1|TRBD2|TRBV15
CATSLGTRINGDEQFF
TGTGCCACCAGCCTCGGGACTAGGATCAATGGCGATGAGCAGTTCTTC
>.|TRBJ1-3|.|TRBV13
CASSLGTRGLSGNTIYF
TGTGCCAGCAGCTTAGGCACCCGGGGTCTCTCTGGAAACACCATATATTTT
>.|TRBJ2-7|.|TRBV9
CASSVGSREDEQYF
TGTGCCAGCAGCGTAGGTTCCAGGGAGGACGAGCAGTACTTC
>.|TRBJ2-7|.|TRBV4-3
CASSQDSGSHEQYF
TGCGCCAGCAGCCAAGATTCAGGGTCCCACGAGCAGTACTTC
>.|TRBJ2-3|TRBD1|TRBV13
CASSTRQGAQGDTQYF
TGTGCCAGCAGCACGCGACAGGGGGCGCAAGGAGATACGCAGTATTTT
>.|TRBJ2-2|TRBD2|TRBV9
CASSVVSGSPTGELFF
TGTGCCAGCAGCGTAGTAAGCGGGAGTCCCACCGGGGAGCTGTTTTTT
>once|TRBJ2-1|.|TRBV6-1
CASSEAQRSSYNEQFF
TGTGCCAGCAGTGAAGCGCAACGGTCCTCCTACAATGAGCAGTTCTTC
>.|TRBJ2-1|TRBD1|TRBV4-2
CASSQDMGQGNRIGQFF
TGTGCCAGCAGCCAAGATATGGGACAGGGTAATAGGATTGGACAGTTCTTC
>.|TRBJ2-1|TRBD2|TRBV4-2
CASSRRLAEYNEQFF
TGTGCCAGCAGCCGTCGCCTAGCGGAATACAATGAGCAGTTCTTC
>large|TRBJ1-1|.|TRBV7-9
CASSLLESEAFF
TGTGCCAGCAGCCTCTTGGAGAGTGAAGCTTTCTTT
>.|TRBJ1-2|.|TRBV6-1
CASNHWGTLNGYTF
TGTGCCAGCAATCATTGGGGGACATTGAATGGCTACACCTTC
>.|TRBJ2-3|.|TRBV9
CASSLSRSGTDTQYF
TGTGCCAGCAGCCTCTCTAGGAGCGGCACAGATACGCAGTATTTT
>.|TRBJ2-1|.|TRBV29-1
CSASTSASYNEQFF
TGCAGCGCATCCACTAGTGCCTCCTACAATGAGCAGTTCTTC
>.|TRBJ2-1|TRBD2|TRBV5-1
CASSWGLAGRSYNEQFF
TGCGCCAGCAGCTGGGGACTAGCGGGACGCTCCTACAATGAGCAGTTCTTC
>.|TRBJ1-1|TRBD1|TRBV4-3
CASSQFLTGDTEAFF
TGCGCCAGCAGCCAATTTCTTACAGGGGACACTGAAGCTTTCTTT
>.|TRBJ1-2|.|TRBV10-3
CAISGGGANYGYTF
TGTGCCATCAGTGGTGGGGGGGCGAACTATGGCTACACCTTC
>.|TRBJ2-3|TRBD2|TRBV4-2
CASSPRGSVISTDTQYF
TGTGCCAGCAGCCCGCGGGGGAGTGTCATTAGCACAGATACGCAGTATTTT